This T cell receptor beta chain was observed in a study of early T cells in non-severe SARS-CoV-2 infection (dated by TCRdb to about 2021). At the level of the whole study: TCR sequencing used bulk RNA from unsorted whole blood, so alpha and beta chains could not be paired.

The study was a case-control design nested within a healthcare worker cohort in London, UK, with weekly nasopharyngeal swab PCR tests and blood sampling. Healthcare workers were enrolled in the week of the UK lockdown, from 23 to 31 March 2020, and were followed every week for up to roughly 15 weeks. Library preparation used 5' RACE. The data were produced on a NextSeq 500. In the TCR library protocol, unique molecular identifiers were attached to individual cDNA molecules to correct for PCR bias and sequencing error. Sequencing covered both TCR alpha and beta chains, and within each sample the abundances of alpha and beta sequences were tightly co-correlated. Turning to the authors' computational methods: Decombinator V4 was used to annotate TCR sequences for V gene, J gene and CDR3. TCRs were defined as expanded if a significant change between any two time points was detected under a Poisson model with p below 0.0001. TCR abundances were normalised to the total number of TCRs sequenced per sample and were expressed as counts per million. MAIT TCRs were defined by TRAV1-2 paired with TRAJ12, TRAJ20 or TRAJ33, and iNKT TCRs by TRAV10 paired with TRAJ18. VDJdb, accessed 1 November 2021, was searched for CMV, EBV and SARS-CoV-2 annotated TCRs, with TCRs annotated for multiple antigens excluded. Using fastp trimming at Q25 and MiXCR clonotype assembly, TCRdb reanalyzed the public sequencing data and kept in-frame beta chains. Duplicate CDR3 protein sequences are folded into a single record with the most common DNA and genes. The V and J calls, along with clone size, are taken from TCRdb and not from the paper's own processing. Within this sample are roughly 48,000 distinct CDR3 sequences, with about 4% of them counted one time only. The top ten clonotypes cover roughly 6.4% of the sample.

Via the germline V gene, CDR1 is ENHRY and CDR2 SYGVKD. V is pruned by 4 bases and J by 0 bases, leaving 11 bases of the junction without a gene match. The CDR3 numbers 19 residues from cysteine through phenylalanine. The read is trimmed to its CDR3 DNA, 57 bases read in frame from base 1. This clonotype was found many times. Its recognized antigen is unknown. No much larger clone exists at a distance of one base, and base qualities are not known. Paper-wide results and their limitations: Matching against VDJdb was skewed toward anti-spike CD8 responses, likely underestimated virus-specific expansions, and missed private and CD4 specificities.

This clonotype was obtained from an adult who was a healthcare worker with PCR-confirmed SARS-CoV-2 infection or an uninfected control (not recorded which). Sequencing was done on a sample of whole blood. The V and J genes are TRBV10-3 and TRBJ2-7; TRBD2 lines up with 14 middle nucleotides. This receptor has the CDR3 CAISGTSGRTILSSYEQYF. The sequenced DNA is TGTGCCATCAGTGGGACTAGCGGGAGGACCATCTTATCCTCCTACGAGCAGTACTTC.